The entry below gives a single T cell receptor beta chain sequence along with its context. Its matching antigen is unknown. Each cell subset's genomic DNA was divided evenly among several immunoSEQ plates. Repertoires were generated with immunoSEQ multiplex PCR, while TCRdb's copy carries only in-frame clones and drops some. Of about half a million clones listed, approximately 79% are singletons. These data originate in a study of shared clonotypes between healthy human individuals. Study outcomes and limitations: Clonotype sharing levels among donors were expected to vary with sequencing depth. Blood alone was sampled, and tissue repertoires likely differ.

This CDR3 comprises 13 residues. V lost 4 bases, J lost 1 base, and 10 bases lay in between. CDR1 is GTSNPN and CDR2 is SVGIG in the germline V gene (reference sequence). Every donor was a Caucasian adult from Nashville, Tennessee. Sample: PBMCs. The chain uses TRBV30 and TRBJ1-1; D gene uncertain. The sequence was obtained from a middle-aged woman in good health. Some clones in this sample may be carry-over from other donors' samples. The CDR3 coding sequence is TGTGCCTGGAAACCAGGAGAGAACACTGAAGCTTTCTTT. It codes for CAWKPGENTEAFF.